Given below is one T cell receptor beta chain in context. What it binds is not known. This sample stems from a study of metastatic and nonmetastatic thyroid tumors. Overall study context: Repertoires from blood and tumor or nodule tissue of malignant and benign thyroid patients were compared.

Germline values: CDR1 DFQATT, CDR2 SNEGSKA (reference sequence). V was trimmed by 6 bases and J by 7 bases, leaving 10 bases between them. The CDR3 sequence is 12 residues long. Patients were all untreated before their thyroid surgery. The authors' processing: A classifier of distant metastasis in papillary thyroid cancer was built from CDR3 differences (across clinicopathological groups). Using MiXCR, TCRdb re-called clones from the PCR reads. None of the V and J calls come from the authors' own analysis; TCRdb made them. The sample yields around 4,100 clones, 35% seen once. Study outcomes and limitations: The study reportedly found significantly higher TCR beta diversity in malignant thyroid tumors than benign nodules, in blood and tumor.

The receptor was isolated from a female donor with papillary thyroid cancer or a benign thyroid nodule (not recorded which). Some clones in this sample may be carry-over from other donors' samples. The chain uses TRBV20-1 and TRBJ1-6, with D uncertain. Sequencing was done on a sample of adjacent normal tissue. As DNA, the CDR3 is TGCAGTGCCGGTAGGACCAATTCACCCCTCCACTTT. Encoded protein: CSAGRTNSPLHF.